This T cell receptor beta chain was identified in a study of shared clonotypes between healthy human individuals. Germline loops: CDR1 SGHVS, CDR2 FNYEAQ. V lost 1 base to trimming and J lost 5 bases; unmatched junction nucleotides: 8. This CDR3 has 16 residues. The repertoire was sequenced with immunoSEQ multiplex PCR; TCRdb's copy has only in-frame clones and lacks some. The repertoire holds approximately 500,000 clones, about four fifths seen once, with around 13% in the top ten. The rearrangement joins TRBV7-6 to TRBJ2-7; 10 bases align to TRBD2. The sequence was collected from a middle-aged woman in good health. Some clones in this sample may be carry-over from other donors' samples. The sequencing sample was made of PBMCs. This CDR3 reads CASSLVYSGRRNEQYF. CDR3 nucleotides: TGTGCCAGCAGCTTAGTCTATAGCGGGAGGAGGAACGAGCAGTACTTC.